This TCR beta chain appears in the sequencing data of a study of Graves' ophthalmopathy and Graves' hyperthyroidism. Study in general: The term stable hyperthyroidism indicated an absence of ophthalmopathy within 18 months of follow-up. Findings and caveats of the study: Blood also harbored most expanded thyroid clonotypes above 0.001 frequency.

Details on this clonotype: Its specificity is unknown. The junction shows a germline mismatch at one end, possibly a read error.

Germline loops: CDR1 ENHRY, CDR2 SYGVKD. The length of the CDR3 is 16 residues. Scientists amplified the TCR beta CDR3 regions from RNA transcripts. A first-round RT-PCR used HTBI primers, followed by a second-round multiplex PCR. TCRdb re-analysed the multiplex PCR reads in MiXCR, keeping a single row per CDR3 protein. Of around 520,000 distinct CDR3 sequences listed, less than 40% are singletons. No donor had other autoimmune disease, uncontrolled infection, pregnancy or lactation. Diagnostic conclusions were grounded in clinical symptoms, serum thyroxine, TRAb, thyroid ultrasound and orbital computed tomography.

The sample comprised peripheral blood or thyroid tissue (not recorded which). The genes are TRBV10-3 and TRBJ1-2, with D perhaps matching TRBD1 (5 bases). This TCR was sampled from an adult man with Graves' hyperthyroidism. CDR3 sequence reads: CTISELTYGGYYGYTF. CDR3 coding DNA: TGTACCATCAGTGAGTTGACTTATGGGGGATACTATGGCTACACCTTC.